Following are 7 T cell receptor beta chains from one sample sequenced in a study of human T cells and chemical hapten exposure (dated by TCRdb to the early 2020s). The sample's time point label is to be understood as: patch test 1, 2 weeks after DPC sensitization. The sample's treatment or condition label is to be understood as: therapeutic diphenylcyclopropenone sensitization with weekly scalp DPC. Library creation used RACE. The sequencer listed for this sample is NextSeq 500. Through fastp at Q25 and MiXCR, TCRdb rebuilt clones from the public reads, retaining in-frame beta chains. CDR3 protein sequences are deduplicated, and each keeps its most common genes and DNA. The sample table contains about 100,000 distinct CDR3 sequences; only one count was recorded for approximately 11% of them. The leading ten clones occupy roughly 3.3% of the sample. The sequenced sample was whole blood, obtained in connection with sensitization to the hapten diphenylcyclopropenone (DPC). The receptors were sampled from a woman in her 40s with alopecia areata. Some clones in this sample may be carry-over from other donors' samples.

This clonotype was counted ten times or more. V usage is TRBV5-1 and J usage is TRBJ2-2, with TRBD1 identical over 11 bases. The CDR3 runs 16 residues. Germline CDR1 SGHRS, CDR2 YFSETQ. After removal of 4 bases from V and 5 bases from J, the junction contained 7 bases not matched to a gene. The CDR3 DNA sequence: TGCGCCAGCAGCCGCACCGGGACAGGGGGGACCGGGGAGCTGTTTTTT. As protein: CASSRTGTGGTGELFF.

There are a few counts of this clonotype. DNA for the CDR3: TGCAGTGCCTCCTCGGACAGGGGGCCAGGGGGGGCCACCGGGGAGCTGTTTTTT. Protein sequence: CSASSDRGPGGATGELFF. V gene TRBV20-1 combines with J gene TRBJ2-2; 11 bases fit TRBD1. The germline CDR1 and CDR2 sequences are DFQATT and SNEGSKA (reference sequence). V was pared by 6 bases and J by 4 bases, with 16 bases of the junction left unmatched. The CDR3 spans 18 residues.

In its sample, this clonotype was seen many times. The chain combines TRBV30 with TRBJ2-3; either TRBD1 or TRBD2 may fit D (5 bases each). V was shortened by 5 bases and J by 0 bases, with 12 bases between the two germline ends. The CDR3 is 14 amino acids. Looked up from germline, CDR1 is GTSNPN and CDR2 is SVGIG (reference sequence). CDR3 residues: CAWGGRPSTDTQYF. The CDR3, as DNA: TGTGCCTGGGGGGGAAGGCCCAGCACAGATACGCAGTATTTT.

DNA of the CDR3: TGTGCCAGCAGCTTAGGGGCTAACTCCTACGAGCAGTACTTC. Translating gives CASSLGANSYEQYF. This chain joins TRBV7-2 and TRBJ2-7; D call uncertain. Per the germline V gene, CDR1 is SGHTA and CDR2 is FQGNSA. Trimming left V 1 base short and J 0 bases short, with 7 bases between. The CDR3 has 14 amino acids.

The rearrangement joins TRBV7-2 to TRBJ1-2; 7 bases map to TRBD1. The CDR3 consists of 15 residues. Germline CDR1 and CDR2: SGHTA and FQGNSA. After removal of 5 bases from V and 8 bases from J, the junction contained 14 bases not matched to a gene. The CDR3 spells CASSTRTGGEEGYTF. Here the CDR3 DNA reads TGTGCCAGCAGCACCCGGACAGGAGGAGAGGAGGGCTACACCTTC.

This clonotype has a handful of counts. The chain's CDR3 is CASPRTGASPSSYNEQFF. In DNA form, the CDR3 reads TGTGCCAGCCCTCGGACAGGGGCTAGTCCAAGCTCCTACAATGAGCAGTTCTTC. The V call is TRBV28, the J call TRBJ2-1, with 9 positions matching TRBD1. CDR3 length: 18 amino acids. CDR1 and CDR2 from the germline V gene are MDHEN and SYDVKM. Germline trimming cut 8 bases from V and 0 bases from J; bases unmatched to any gene: 14.

This clonotype has more than one count but fewer than ten. The rearrangement uses TRBV7-2 and TRBJ2-2; 11 nucleotides agree with TRBD1. The CDR3 runs 14 residues. V gave up 4 bases and J gave up 5 bases; unmatched junction bases: 0. Germline V gene data show CDR1 as SGHTA and CDR2 as FQGNSA. CDR3 sequence: CASSWDRGTGELFF. The CDR3, as DNA: TGTGCCAGCAGCTGGGACAGGGGGACCGGGGAGCTGTTTTTT.